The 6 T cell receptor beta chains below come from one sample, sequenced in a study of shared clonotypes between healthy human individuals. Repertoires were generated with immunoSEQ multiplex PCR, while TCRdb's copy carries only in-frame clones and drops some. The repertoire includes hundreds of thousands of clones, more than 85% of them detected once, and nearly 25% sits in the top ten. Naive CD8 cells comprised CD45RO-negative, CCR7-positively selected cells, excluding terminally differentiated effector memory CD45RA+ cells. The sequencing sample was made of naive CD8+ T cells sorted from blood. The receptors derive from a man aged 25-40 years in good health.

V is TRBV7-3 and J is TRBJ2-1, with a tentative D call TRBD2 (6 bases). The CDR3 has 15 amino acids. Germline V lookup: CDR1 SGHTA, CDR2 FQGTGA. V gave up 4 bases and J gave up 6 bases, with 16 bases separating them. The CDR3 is CASSSRQGLRNEQFF. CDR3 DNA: TGTGCCAGCAGCTCACGGCAGGGACTTCGCAATGAGCAGTTCTTC.

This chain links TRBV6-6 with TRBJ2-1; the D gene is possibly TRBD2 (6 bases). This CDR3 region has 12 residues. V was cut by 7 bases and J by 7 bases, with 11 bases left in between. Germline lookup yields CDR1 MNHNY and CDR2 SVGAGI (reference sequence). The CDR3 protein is CASILRGNEQFF. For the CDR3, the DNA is TGTGCCAGCATCCTCCGGGGGAATGAGCAGTTCTTC.

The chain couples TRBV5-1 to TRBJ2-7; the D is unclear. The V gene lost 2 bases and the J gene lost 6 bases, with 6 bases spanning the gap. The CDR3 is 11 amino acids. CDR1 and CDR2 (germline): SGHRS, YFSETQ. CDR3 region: CASSFGLEQYF. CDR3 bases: TGCGCCAGCAGCTTTGGTCTCGAGCAGTACTTC.

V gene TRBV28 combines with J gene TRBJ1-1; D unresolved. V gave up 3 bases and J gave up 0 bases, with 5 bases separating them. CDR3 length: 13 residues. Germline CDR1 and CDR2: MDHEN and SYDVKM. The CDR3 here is CASSLPVNTEAFF. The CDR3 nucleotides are TGTGCCAGCAGTTTGCCCGTGAACACTGAAGCTTTCTTT. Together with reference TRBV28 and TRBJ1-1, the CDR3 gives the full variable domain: DVKVTQSSRYLVKRTGEKVFLECVQDMDHENMFWYRQDPGLGLRLIYFSYDVKMKEKGDIPEGYSVSREKKERFSLILESASTNQTSMYLCASSLPVNTEAFFGQGTRLTVV.

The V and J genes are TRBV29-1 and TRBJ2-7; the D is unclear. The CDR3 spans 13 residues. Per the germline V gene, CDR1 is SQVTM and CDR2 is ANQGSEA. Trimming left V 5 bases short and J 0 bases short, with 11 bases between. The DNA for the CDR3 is TGCAGCGTTTTTTCTGGAGACTCCTACGAGCAGTACTTC. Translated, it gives CSVFSGDSYEQYF.

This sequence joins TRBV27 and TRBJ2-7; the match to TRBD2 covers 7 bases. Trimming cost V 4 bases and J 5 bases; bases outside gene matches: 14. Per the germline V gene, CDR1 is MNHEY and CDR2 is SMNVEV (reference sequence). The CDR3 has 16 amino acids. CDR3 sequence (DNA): TGTGCCAGCAGTTCAGAACCCAGACTAGCTTTACACGAGCAGTACTTC. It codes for CASSSEPRLALHEQYF.